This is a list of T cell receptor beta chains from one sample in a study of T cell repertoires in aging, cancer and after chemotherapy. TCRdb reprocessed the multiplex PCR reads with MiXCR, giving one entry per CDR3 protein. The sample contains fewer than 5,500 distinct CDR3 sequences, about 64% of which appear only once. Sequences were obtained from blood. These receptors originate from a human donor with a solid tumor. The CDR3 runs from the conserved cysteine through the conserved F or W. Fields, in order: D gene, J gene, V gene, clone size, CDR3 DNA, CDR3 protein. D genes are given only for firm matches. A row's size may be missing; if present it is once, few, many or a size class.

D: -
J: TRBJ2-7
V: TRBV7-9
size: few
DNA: TGTGCCAGCAGCTCCCCGGGCAGGGGATACGAGCAGTACTTC
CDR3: CASSSPGRGYEQYF

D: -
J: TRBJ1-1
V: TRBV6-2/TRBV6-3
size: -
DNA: TGTGCCAGCAGTTTTGACCCAGAACACACTGAAGCTTTCTTT
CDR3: CASSFDPEHTEAFF

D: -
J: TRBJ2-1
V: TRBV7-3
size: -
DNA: TGTGCCAGCAGCTTAAACAATGAGCAGTTCTTC
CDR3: CASSLNNEQFF

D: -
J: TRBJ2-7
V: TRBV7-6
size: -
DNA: TGTGCCAGCAGCCCCGATTACGGACATAACGAGCAGTACTTC
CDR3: CASSPDYGHNEQYF

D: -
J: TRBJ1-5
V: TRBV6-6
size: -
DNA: TGTGCCAGCGAACAGGGCTATGACGGTCAGCCCCAGCATTTT
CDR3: CASEQGYDGQPQHF

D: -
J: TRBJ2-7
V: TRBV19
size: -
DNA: TGTGCCAGTAGCCCGACAGAGCTCGGGACGGGGGAGCAGTACTTC
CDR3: CASSPTELGTGEQYF

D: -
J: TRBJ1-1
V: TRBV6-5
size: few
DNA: TGTGCCAGCAGTTACAAATTTGGGCCGGAGGGTGTGAACACTGAAGCTTTCTTT
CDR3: CASSYKFGPEGVNTEAFF

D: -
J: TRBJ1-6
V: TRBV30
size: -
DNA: TGTGCCTGGAGACAGGGCTTTTTTTCACCCCTCCACTTT
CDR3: CAWRQGFFSPLHF

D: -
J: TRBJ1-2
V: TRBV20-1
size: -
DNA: TGCAGTGCTAGAGATTCCGATTCCCAGGGCTACACCTTC
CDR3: CSARDSDSQGYTF

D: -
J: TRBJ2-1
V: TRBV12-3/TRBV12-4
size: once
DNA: TGTGCCAGCACCCTGCAGGGATACAATGAGCAGTTCTTC
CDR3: CASTLQGYNEQFF

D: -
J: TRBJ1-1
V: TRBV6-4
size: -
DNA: TGTGCCAGCAGTGACGGGGGGCCGAACACTGAAGCTTTCTTT
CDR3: CASSDGGPNTEAFF

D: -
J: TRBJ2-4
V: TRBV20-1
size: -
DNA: TGCAGTGCTAGAGATTTCCGACTAGCCAAAAACATTCAGTACTTC
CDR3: CSARDFRLAKNIQYF

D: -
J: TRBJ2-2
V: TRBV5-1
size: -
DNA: TGCGCCAGCAGCTTGGGACAGACCAACACCGGGGAGCTGTTTTTT
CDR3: CASSLGQTNTGELFF

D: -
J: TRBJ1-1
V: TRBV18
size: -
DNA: TGTGCCAGCTCACCACGAGGGAACACTGAAGCTTTCTTT
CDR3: CASSPRGNTEAFF

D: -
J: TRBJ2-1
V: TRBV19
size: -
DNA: TGTGCCAGTAGTATAGAAAATGAGCAGTTCTTC
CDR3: CASSIENEQFF

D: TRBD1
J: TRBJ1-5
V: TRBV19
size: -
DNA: TGTGCCAGTAGTATGCAGGGGGGGGGACTTAGCAATCAGCCCCAGCATTTT
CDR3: CASSMQGGGLSNQPQHF

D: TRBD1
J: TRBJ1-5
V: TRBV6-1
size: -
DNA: TGTGCCAGCAGTGATGGAGGGGACAGGGAGCACATCCAGCCCCAGCATTTT
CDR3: CASSDGGDREHIQPQHF

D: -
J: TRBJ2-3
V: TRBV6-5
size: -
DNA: TGTGCCAGCAGGGACGGAGGGGCGAGGACAGATACGCAGTATTTT
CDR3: CASRDGGARTDTQYF

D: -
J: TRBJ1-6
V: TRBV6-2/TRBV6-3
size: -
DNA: TGTGCCAGCGGAGAGGATCGTGCATCGCGCTCCTATAATTCACCCCTCCACTTT
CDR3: CASGEDRASRSYNSPLHF

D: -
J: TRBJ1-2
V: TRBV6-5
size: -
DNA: TGTGCCAGCAGTTACCGTTCAGGGCAGGATGGCTACACCTTC
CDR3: CASSYRSGQDGYTF

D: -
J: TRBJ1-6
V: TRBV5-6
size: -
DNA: TGTGCCAGCAGAATAGGACAGATTTATAATTCACCCCTCCACTTT
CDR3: CASRIGQIYNSPLHF

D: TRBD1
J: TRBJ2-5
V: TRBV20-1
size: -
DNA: TGCAGTGCTGCAGAGACAGGGACGAAGACCCAGTACTTC
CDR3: CSAAETGTKTQYF

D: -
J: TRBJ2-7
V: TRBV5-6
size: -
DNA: TGTGCCACCGGGTGGGAGCAGTACTTC
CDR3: CATGWEQYF

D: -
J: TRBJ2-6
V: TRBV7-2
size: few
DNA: TGTGCCAGCAGCCCGCAGACCACCTCTGGGGCCAACGTCCTGACTTTC
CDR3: CASSPQTTSGANVLTF

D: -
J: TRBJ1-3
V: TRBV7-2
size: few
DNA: TGTGCCAGCAGCTCCCTGGGGACCTTCTCTGGAAACACCATATATTTT
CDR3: CASSSLGTFSGNTIYF

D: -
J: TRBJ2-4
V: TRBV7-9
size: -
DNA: TGTGCCAGCAGAGGGGGGGACAAAAACATTCAGTACTTC
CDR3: CASRGGDKNIQYF

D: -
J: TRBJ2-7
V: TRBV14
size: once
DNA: TGTGCCAGCAGCCAAGCAAAGATGGGCGGCAGAGCTAACTACGAGCAGTACTTC
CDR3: CASSQAKMGGRANYEQYF

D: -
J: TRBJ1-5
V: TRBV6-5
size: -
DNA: TGTGCCAGCAGTATTGGACGGGATCAGCCCCAGCATTTT
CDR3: CASSIGRDQPQHF

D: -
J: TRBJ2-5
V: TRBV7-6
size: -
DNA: TGTGCCAGCAGCTTACCTGGGCTAGCGCAAGAGACCCAGTACTTC
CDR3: CASSLPGLAQETQYF

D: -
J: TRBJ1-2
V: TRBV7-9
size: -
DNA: TGTGCCAGCAGCTTAGTCAGGGGAGGGACCTATGGCTACACCTTC
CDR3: CASSLVRGGTYGYTF

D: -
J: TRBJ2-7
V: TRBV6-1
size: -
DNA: TGTGCCAGCAGTGGATATCGGGGGGCAGGAGAGCAGTACTTC
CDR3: CASSGYRGAGEQYF

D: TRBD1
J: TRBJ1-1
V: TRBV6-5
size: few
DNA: TGTGCCAGCAGTACCGGACAGGGAATGGCTTTCTTT
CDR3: CASSTGQGMAFF

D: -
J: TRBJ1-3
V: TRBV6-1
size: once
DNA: TGTGCCAGCGGAGGACACAGCTCTGGAAACACCATATATTTT
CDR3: CASGGHSSGNTIYF

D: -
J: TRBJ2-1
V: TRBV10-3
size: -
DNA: TGTGCCATCAGACTCGGACCTCACAATGAGCAGTTCTTC
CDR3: CAIRLGPHNEQFF

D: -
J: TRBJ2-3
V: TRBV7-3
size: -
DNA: TGTGCCAGCAGCTTGGTCCCAGATACGCAGTATTTT
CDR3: CASSLVPDTQYF

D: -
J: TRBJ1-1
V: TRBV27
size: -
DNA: TGTGCCAGCAGTGCGTGGGGCCGGAACACTGAAGCTTTCTTT
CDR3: CASSAWGRNTEAFF

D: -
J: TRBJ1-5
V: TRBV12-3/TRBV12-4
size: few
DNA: TGTGCCAGCAGCCGCGGGGGGCTTAGCAATCAGCCCCAGCATTTT
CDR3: CASSRGGLSNQPQHF

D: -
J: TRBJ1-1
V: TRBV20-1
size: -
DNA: TGCAGTGCTAGAGTGGCCGGGGTAGAAGCTTTCTTT
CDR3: CSARVAGVEAFF

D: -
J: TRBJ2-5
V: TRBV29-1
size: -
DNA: TGCAGCGTTGGAAGGGCTGGCGAGACCCAGTACTTC
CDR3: CSVGRAGETQYF

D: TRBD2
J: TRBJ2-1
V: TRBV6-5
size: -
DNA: TGTGCCAGCAGTTCAAGAGGACTAGCAGCCACCAATGAGCAGTTCTTC
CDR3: CASSSRGLAATNEQFF

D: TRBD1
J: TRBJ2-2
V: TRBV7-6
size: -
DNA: TGTGCCAGCAGCCAGGGACAGGGGAACACCGGGGAGCTGTTTTTT
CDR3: CASSQGQGNTGELFF

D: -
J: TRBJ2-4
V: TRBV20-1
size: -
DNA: TGCAGTGCTAGTCTCAGGGGGGACATTCAGTACTTC
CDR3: CSASLRGDIQYF

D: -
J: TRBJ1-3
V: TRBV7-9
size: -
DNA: TGTGCCAGCGAGGTGGGGGAATCCCGTCCCGGAAACACCATATATTTT
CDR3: CASEVGESRPGNTIYF

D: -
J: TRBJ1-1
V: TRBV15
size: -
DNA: TGTGCCACCGGACACCTGAACACTGAAGCTTTCTTT
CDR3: CATGHLNTEAFF

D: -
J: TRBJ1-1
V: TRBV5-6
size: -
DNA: TGTGCCAGCAGCTTAGGGATGAACACTGAAGCTTTCTTT
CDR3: CASSLGMNTEAFF

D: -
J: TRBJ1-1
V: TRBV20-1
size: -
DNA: TGCAGTGCTAGAGATGTCTGGAACACTGAAGCTTTCTTT
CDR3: CSARDVWNTEAFF

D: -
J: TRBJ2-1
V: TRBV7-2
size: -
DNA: TGTGCCAGCAGCTCCCTGGGACTCCTGAATGAGCAGTTCTTC
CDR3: CASSSLGLLNEQFF

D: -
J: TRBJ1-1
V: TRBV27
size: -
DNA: TGTGCCAGCTGGGCGGGGGGTCTTCTAGAAGCTTTCTTT
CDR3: CASWAGGLLEAFF

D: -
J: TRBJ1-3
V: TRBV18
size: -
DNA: TGTGCCAGCTCACCAGTCTCTGGAAACACCATATATTTT
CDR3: CASSPVSGNTIYF

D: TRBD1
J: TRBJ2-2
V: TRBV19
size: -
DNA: TGTGCCAGCATAACAGGGGCCGCGAACACCGGGGAGCTGTTTTTT
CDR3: CASITGAANTGELFF

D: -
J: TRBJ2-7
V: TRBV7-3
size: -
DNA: TGTGCCAGCAGCCCGGACTCCTCCTACGAGCAGTACTTC
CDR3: CASSPDSSYEQYF

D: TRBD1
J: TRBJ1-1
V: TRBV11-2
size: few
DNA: TGTGCCAGCAGCTTAGTGGATCCGAGGGACCAGGGGGTATGGGGCACTGAAGCTTTCTTT
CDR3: CASSLVDPRDQGVWGTEAFF